The rows below give T cell receptor beta chains drawn from one sample of a study of blood T cell repertoires in COVID-19. Sequencing used immunoSEQ multiplex PCR; TCRdb keeps in-frame clones, though not all of them. The sample has 250,000 to 350,000 clones; approximately 83% are singletons. Sequencing was carried out using peripheral blood. The receptors come from a woman under 40 who had recovered from COVID-19. The CDR3 runs from the conserved cysteine through the conserved F or W. The order of the fields is CDR3 length, V gene, D gene, J gene, clone size, CDR3 protein, CDR3 DNA. D genes are given only for firm matches. Clone size, where shown, is once, few, many, or a class for clones that have expanded.

15	TRBV5-4	.	TRBJ1-4	few	CASSDRQARNEKLFF	TGTGCCAGCAGCGACCGACAGGCTCGTAATGAAAAACTGTTTTTT
19	TRBV15	.	TRBJ1-1	.	CATSSNPPGVWGRDTEAFF	TGTGCCACCAGCAGCAACCCGCCGGGAGTCTGGGGCAGGGACACTGAAGCTTTCTTT
14	TRBV11-2	.	TRBJ1-1	.	CASSLDRWNTEAFF	TGTGCCAGCAGCTTAGACAGATGGAACACTGAAGCTTTCTTT
19	TRBV27	.	TRBJ2-2	few	CASSLLGPLRRRNTGELFF	TGTGCCAGCAGTTTATTAGGCCCCCTAAGAAGGAGGAACACCGGGGAGCTGTTTTTT
10	TRBV7-7	.	TRBJ1-5	few	CASSVKPQHF	TGTGCTAGCAGCGTCAAGCCCCAGCATTTT
15	TRBV25-1	.	TRBJ1-2	.	CASSDGGGGSYGYTF	TGTGCCAGCAGTGATGGCGGGGGAGGGTCCTATGGCTACACCTTC
13	TRBV19	.	TRBJ2-1	.	CASRPGLGNEQFF	TGTGCCAGTAGACCGGGACTGGGGAATGAGCAGTTCTTC
14	TRBV6-6	TRBD2	TRBJ2-3	.	CASSRLAGPDTQYF	TGTGCCAGCAGTCGACTAGCGGGGCCAGATACGCAGTATTTT
14	TRBV28	TRBD2	TRBJ2-3	.	CASSLRGLSDTQYF	TGTGCCAGCAGTTTACGGGGACTATCGGATACGCAGTATTTT
17	TRBV3-1/TRBV3-2	.	TRBJ2-3	.	CASSQGPNQGARDTQYF	TGTGCCAGCAGCCAAGGACCGAACCAAGGGGCTAGAGATACGCAGTATTTT
15	TRBV5-1	TRBD1	TRBJ1-4	.	CASSLGQGPREKLFF	TGCGCCAGCAGCTTGGGACAGGGCCCTAGAGAAAAACTGTTTTTT
16	TRBV9	.	TRBJ2-2	.	CASSVATGENTGELFF	TGTGCCAGCAGCGTAGCTACGGGAGAGAACACCGGGGAGCTGTTTTTT
14	TRBV5-1	TRBD1	TRBJ1-5	.	CASSEGTGNQPQHF	TGCGCCAGCAGCGAAGGGACAGGCAATCAGCCCCAGCATTTT
17	TRBV4-3	TRBD2	TRBJ2-1	few	CASSQDRGGFRNNEQFF	TGCGCCAGCAGCCAAGACCGGGGGGGGTTTAGGAACAATGAGCAGTTCTTC
15	TRBV7-9	.	TRBJ1-3	.	CASSPRRGGGNTIYF	TGTGCCAGCAGCCCTAGGAGGGGCGGAGGAAACACCATATATTTT
13	TRBV5-1	TRBD1	TRBJ2-5	.	CASSLTGDETQYF	TGCGCCAGCAGCCTGACAGGGGACGAGACCCAGTACTTC
16	TRBV6-5	TRBD1	TRBJ2-7	.	CASSYLTGQGSYEQYF	TGTGCCAGCAGTTACTTGACGGGACAGGGCTCCTACGAGCAGTACTTC
15	TRBV10-2	TRBD2	TRBJ2-7	.	CASSESAGGPYEQYF	TGCGCCAGCAGTGAGTCGGCGGGGGGGCCCTACGAGCAGTACTTC
17	TRBV4-1	.	TRBJ2-1	.	CASSQDLRGGAFDEQFF	TGCGCCAGCAGCCAAGATCTAAGGGGGGGGGCCTTCGATGAGCAGTTCTTC
11	TRBV6-5	.	TRBJ1-2	.	CATGTWNGYTF	TGTGCCACCGGGACTTGGAATGGCTACACCTTC
15	TRBV5-8	.	TRBJ1-6	once	CASSPGVGVGSPLHF	TGTGCCAGCAGCCCGGGGGTAGGGGTCGGTTCACCCCTCCACTTT
15	TRBV5-1	.	TRBJ2-5	once	CASSPGTSPGETQYF	TGCGCCAGCAGCCCAGGTACTAGCCCGGGGGAGACCCAGTACTTC
15	TRBV27	.	TRBJ2-2	.	CASSLVDSYTGELFF	TGTGCCAGCAGTTTAGTGGACAGCTACACCGGGGAGCTGTTTTTT
13	TRBV14	.	TRBJ1-1	.	CASSQLLNTEAFF	TGTGCCAGCAGCCAACTTCTGAACACTGAAGCTTTCTTT
15	TRBV24-1	TRBD2	TRBJ2-5	.	CATSIAGRGQETQYF	TGTGCCACCAGTATCGCCGGGAGGGGACAAGAGACCCAGTACTTC
14	TRBV5-1	.	TRBJ2-2	.	CASSLSQVTGELFF	TGCGCCAGCAGCCTATCACAGGTTACCGGGGAGCTGTTTTTT
16	TRBV5-6	.	TRBJ2-7	.	CASSLVRRGAENEQYF	TGTGCCAGCAGCTTAGTTCGACGGGGGGCGGAGAACGAGCAGTACTTC
14	TRBV10-3	TRBD1	TRBJ2-3	.	CAISRDRETDTQYF	TGTGCCATCAGTCGGGACAGGGAGACAGATACGCAGTATTTT
14	TRBV4-2	.	TRBJ1-4	.	CASSQNRRGEKLFF	TGTGCCAGCAGCCAAAACAGAAGAGGGGAAAAACTGTTTTTT
16	TRBV24-1	TRBD2	TRBJ2-1	.	CATSDPGLAVYNEQFF	TGTGCCACCAGTGACCCGGGACTAGCGGTTTACAATGAGCAGTTCTTC
18	TRBV5-1	TRBD1	TRBJ2-2	once	CASSDVGTTQGITGELFF	TGCGCCAGCAGCGATGTGGGGACGACACAGGGGATTACCGGGGAGCTGTTTTTT